This T cell receptor (beta chain) originates from a study of CD8 T cells in ankylosing spondylitis. Many counts were recorded for this clonotype. The antigen remains unidentified. CDR3 size: 15 residues. Trimming took 4 bases from V and 5 from J; bases not matched to a gene: 7. In germline, CDR1 is SGHRS, CDR2 YFSETQ. Findings and caveats of the study: From matched ankylosing spondylitis synovial fluid, disease-linked clones were reportedly recovered at significantly enriched levels. A TCR beta motif made of 7 to 9 highly homologous variants seemed typical of ankylosing spondylitis blood.

MiXCR, run by TCRdb on the 5' RACE reads, gives a single entry per CDR3 protein. The sample has 450,000 to 550,000 distinct CDR3 sequences, about 5% seen once; the top ten hold roughly 3.5%. What was sequenced was blood, either unsorted or a sorted T cell fraction (not recorded which). This TCR came from a male donor with ankylosing spondylitis. The chain recombines TRBV5-1 with TRBJ1-4; TRBD1 agrees at 8 bases. The CDR3 spells CASSDYRGTNEKLFF. CDR3 in DNA: TGCGCCAGCAGCGATTACAGGGGGACGAATGAAAAACTGTTTTTT.